This TCR beta chain was recorded in a study of cytomegalovirus exposure and HLA in healthy donors. General study findings and limits: A later analysis linked a missense variant in DCLRE1C to the trimming of TCR beta V and J genes. It was in a later analysis that TCR association rates were seen to vary by HLA locus, highest for DRB1 and lowest for HLA-C. It was only CMV serostatus that was available as immune exposure information. There were 164 TCR beta chains listed as cytomegalovirus-associated.

It was with 60 Vbeta and 13 Jbeta primers that the PCR ran. Only in-frame clones appear in the TCRdb table, and some are missing; sequencing was by immunoSEQ multiplex PCR. The sample holds some 130,000 clones, 79% seen once. About this clone: The antigen is undetermined.

The CDR3 consists of 14 residues. V was trimmed by 0 bases and J by 12 bases, leaving 17 bases between them. Germline V gene data show CDR1 as SGHDN and CDR2 as FVKESK. This receptor was identified in a man between 40 and 49 years old in good health and CMV-seropositive. The V and J genes are TRBV14 and TRBJ1-1, with D possibly matching TRBD1 (5 bases). Source material: PBMCs. This chain's CDR3 is CASSQDLWGRWTFF. CDR3 bases: TGTGCCAGCAGCCAAGATCTCTGGGGGAGGTGGACTTTCTTT.